This entry lists 30 T cell receptor beta chains sequenced from one sample in a study of cytomegalovirus exposure and HLA in healthy donors. Use of 60 Vbeta and 13 Jbeta primers characterized the PCR. Assay used: immunoSEQ multiplex PCR; TCRdb lists only in-frame clones, some missing. The repertoire holds over 100,000 clones, with about 75% as singletons. The sample was PBMCs. These receptors were taken from a man in his sixties in good health and CMV-seropositive.

The J gene is TRBJ2-5, the V gene TRBV5-4; TRBD2 might be the D (7 bases). CDR1 is SGHNT, CDR2 YYREEE, per germline (reference sequence). This CDR3 has 13 amino acids. V was trimmed by 0 bases and J by 6 bases, leaving 9 bases between them. The CDR3 DNA is TGTGCCAGCAGCTTGGAGGGGGGGAAGACCCAGTACTTC. Its protein is CASSLEGGKTQYF. Together with reference TRBV5-4 and TRBJ2-5, the CDR3 gives the full variable domain: ETGVTQSPTHLIKTRGQQVTLRCSSQSGHNTVSWYQQALGQGPQFIFQYYREEENGRGNFPPRFSGLQFPNYSSELNVNALELDDSALYLCASSLEGGKTQYFGPGTRLLVL.

The J gene is TRBJ1-5, the V gene TRBV6-5; a possible D gene is TRBD1 (5 bases). The ends were cut back, 6 bases at V and 3 bases at J, with 15 bases in the middle. The germline V gene has CDR1 MNHEY and CDR2 SVGAGI. This CDR3 is built from 15 residues. The CDR3 loop reads CASSSNGANNQPQHF. CDR3 in DNA: TGTGCCAGCAGCTCGAATGGGGCAAACAATCAGCCCCAGCATTTT.

The CDR3 DNA sequence: TGTGCCAGTAGTATTCGTGGGACAGGGGGCGAGCAGTACTTC. Its translation is CASSIRGTGGEQYF. The J gene is TRBJ2-7, the V gene TRBV19, with 11 bases lining up with TRBD1. The CDR3 consists of 14 residues. From germline, CDR1 is LNHDA and CDR2 SQIVND (reference sequence). With V trimmed by 3 bases and J by 6 bases, 4 bases remained unmatched.

This clone occurred once. The V and J genes are TRBV5-4 and TRBJ2-3, with a weak D call TRBD2 (6 bases). CDR1 is SGHNT, CDR2 YYREEE, per germline (reference sequence). The CDR3 length is 15 residues. Trimming pared 3 bases from V and 1 base from J, leaving 12 bases between. The CDR3 DNA sequence: TGTGCCAGCAGCTCCCAGGGACTGGGCACAGATACGCAGTATTTT. Translating gives CASSSQGLGTDTQYF.

V is TRBV28 and J is TRBJ1-1; D uncertain. CDR1 and CDR2 from the germline V gene are MDHEN and SYDVKM. Trimming shortened V by 7 bases and J by 1 base, and 22 bases separated the two germline ends. The CDR3 is 17 residues long. CDR3 sequence reads: CASKGNSVPRENTEAFF. CDR3 nucleotide sequence: TGTGCCAGCAAAGGAAACAGCGTGCCTCGGGAGAACACTGAAGCTTTCTTT. The full variable domain, rest sourced from reference TRBV28 and TRBJ1-1, is DVKVTQSSRYLVKRTGEKVFLECVQDMDHENMFWYRQDPGLGLRLIYFSYDVKMKEKGDIPEGYSVSREKKERFSLILESASTNQTSMYLCASKGNSVPRENTEAFFGQGTRLTVV.

The V gene is TRBV7-2, the J gene TRBJ2-1; 7 bases agree with TRBD2. The CDR3 extends over 12 amino acids. The V segment lost 8 bases and the J segment 10 bases; nucleotides outside the gene matches: 8. Germline lookup yields CDR1 SGHTA and CDR2 FQGNSA. CDR3: CASASGALEQFF. The CDR3 DNA follows: TGTGCCAGCGCAAGCGGGGCTCTGGAGCAGTTCTTC.

This clone showed up just once. The chain uses TRBV6-5 and TRBJ1-1; 7 bases are a match to TRBD1. V gave up 5 bases and J gave up 4 bases; unmatched junction bases: 10. CDR1 is MNHEY, CDR2 SVGAGI, per germline. This CDR3 contains 15 residues. In nucleotides, the CDR3 is TGTGCCAGCAGTAACCCGACAGGGTCGGGCACTGAAGCTTTCTTT. As protein: CASSNPTGSGTEAFF.

The chain employs TRBV7-9 and TRBJ1-1; TRBD1 matches 7 bases. The CDR3 consists of 17 residues. CDR1 is SEHNR, CDR2 FQNEAQ, per germline (reference sequence). Trimming removed 0 bases from V and 2 bases from J; junction bases left unmatched: 9. The CDR3 protein is CASSLADRAWGNTEAFF. Here the CDR3 DNA reads TGTGCCAGCAGCTTAGCCGACAGGGCGTGGGGAAACACTGAAGCTTTCTTT.

The chain is built from TRBV6-1 and TRBJ1-5; TRBD1 aligns across 8 bases. Germline loops: CDR1 MNHNS, CDR2 SASEGT. V was clipped by 0 bases and J by 7 bases; unmatched bases: 8. The CDR3 is 16 amino acids. CDR3 sequence (DNA): TGTGCCAGCAGTGAAGCGCTTCAGGGGGCTGGGCAGCCCCAGCATTTT. It is translated as CASSEALQGAGQPQHF.

This chain joins TRBV6-5 and TRBJ2-1; 8 nucleotides line up with TRBD1. From germline, CDR1 is MNHEY and CDR2 SVGAGI. This CDR3 is 14 amino acids long. The ends lost 5 bases at V and 13 bases at J; junction bases unmatched: 13. CDR3 residues: CASSGVGAGTGQFF. The CDR3 bases are TGTGCCAGCAGTGGCGTAGGTGCTGGGACAGGACAGTTCTTC.

The chain employs TRBV19 and TRBJ2-5, with TRBD2 matching 7 bases. Looked up from germline, CDR1 is LNHDA and CDR2 is SQIVND (reference sequence). The CDR3 sequence is 16 residues long. Germline trimming cut 7 bases from V and 1 base from J; bases unmatched to any gene: 12. As DNA, the CDR3 is TGTGCCAGTATGGGGACCGGGCGGGGGTTCCAAGAGACCCAGTACTTC. As protein: CASMGTGRGFQETQYF.

The genes are TRBV7-2 and TRBJ2-3, with D possibly matching TRBD2 (5 bases). CDR3 length: 14 residues. Trimming took off 5 bases at V and 0 bases at J, with 9 bases between the two ends. The germline gives CDR1 SGHTA, CDR2 FQGNSA. Written as DNA, the CDR3 is TGTGCCAGCAGCATGGACTTAAGCACAGATACGCAGTATTTT. Translation gives CASSMDLSTDTQYF.

V usage is TRBV7-9 and J usage is TRBJ1-6, with 12 positions matching TRBD1. The germline V gene encodes CDR1 SEHNR and CDR2 FQNEAQ (reference sequence). This CDR3 is built from 15 residues. V gave up 5 bases and J gave up 9 bases; unmatched junction bases: 5. The DNA of the CDR3 is TGTGCCAGCAGCAAGGGACAGGGGGCGAGTTCACCCCTCCACTTT. Translating gives CASSKGQGASSPLHF.

This clone was detected only once. This rearrangement joins TRBV2 to TRBJ2-1, with 9 bases lining up with TRBD1. The CDR3 contains 15 residues. CDR1 SNHLY and CDR2 FYNNEI come from the germline V gene. V was pared by 6 bases and J by 2 bases, with 5 bases of the junction left unmatched. CDR3 DNA: TGTGCCAGCAGCCCCGGGACAGGGACCTACAATGAGCAGTTCTTC. It is translated as CASSPGTGTYNEQFF.

The CDR3 region has the DNA TGCGCCAGCAGCCAAGAAGACAGGGGGGTTGGGCCCCAGCATTTT. This codes for CASSQEDRGVGPQHF. The genes are TRBV4-3 and TRBJ1-5; TRBD1 matches 9 bases. The CDR3 has 15 amino acids. V lost 0 bases to trimming and J lost 9 bases; unmatched junction nucleotides: 6. CDR1 and CDR2 from the germline V gene are LGHNA and YSLEER.

The chain is built from TRBV29-1 and TRBJ2-1; 8 positions match TRBD2. The CDR3 is 13 residues long. Germline values: CDR1 SQVTM, CDR2 ANQGSEA. The J segment lost 4 bases and the V segment lost 2 bases, leaving 1 base of the junction unmatched. The CDR3 loop reads CSVERGGYNEQFF. DNA for the CDR3: TGCAGCGTTGAACGGGGGGGGTACAATGAGCAGTTCTTC.

The chain employs TRBV5-6 and TRBJ1-5, with TRBD1 matching over 8 bases. The CDR3 runs to 18 residues. V lost 4 bases to trimming and J lost 5 bases; unmatched junction nucleotides: 17. The germline gives CDR1 SGHDT, CDR2 YYEEEE. In DNA form, the CDR3 reads TGTGCCAGCAGCCTAAAGTGGGGCGGGACAGGAGGGGATCAGCCCCAGCATTTT. Translating gives CASSLKWGGTGGDQPQHF.

The chain's CDR3 is CASSRGQSQETQYF. In DNA, the CDR3 is TGTGCCAGCTCACGAGGACAGTCACAAGAGACCCAGTACTTC. The rearrangement joins TRBV18 to TRBJ2-5; TRBD1 is a possible D gene (6 bases). Germline V gives CDR1 KGHSH, CDR2 LQKENI. V gave up 4 bases and J gave up 2 bases, with 11 bases separating them. The CDR3 runs to 14 residues.

The chain has TRBV9 and TRBJ2-1; TRBD2 might be the D (6 bases). This CDR3 comprises 17 residues. Per the germline V gene, CDR1 is SGDLS and CDR2 is YYNGEE. Deletions cut 0 bases from V and 7 bases from J, with 20 bases between. Here the CDR3 DNA reads TGTGCCAGCAGCGTAGACCCTCCTGGCGGGGTGGGGAATGAGCAGTTCTTC. It yields the protein CASSVDPPGGVGNEQFF. Full variable domain (rest looked up from reference TRBV9 and TRBJ2-1): DSGVTQTPKHLITATGQRVTLRCSPRSGDLSVYWYQQSLDQGLQFLIQYYNGEERAKGNILERFSAQQFPDLHSELNLSSLELGDSALYFCASSVDPPGGVGNEQFFGPGTRLTVL.

The chain couples TRBV5-6 to TRBJ1-6; D is undetermined. There are 14 residues in the CDR3. The V and J ends lost 6 bases and 6 bases respectively, with 13 bases between them. Germline-derived CDR1 and CDR2 are SGHDT and YYEEEE. CDR3 region: CASMVAGLNSPLHF. The CDR3, as DNA: TGTGCCAGCATGGTGGCAGGCCTTAATTCACCCCTCCACTTT.

The chain carries TRBV6-5 and TRBJ1-2, with D uncertain. The V and J ends lost 5 bases and 2 bases respectively, with 15 bases between them. Germline CDR1 and CDR2: MNHEY and SVGAGI. The length of the CDR3 is 15 residues. The CDR3 region has the DNA TGTGCCAGCAGTGGCGAGGGCTCCTCCAACTATGGCTACACCTTC. Translated, it gives CASSGEGSSNYGYTF.

There are many counts of this clone. The rearrangement joins TRBV5-1 to TRBJ1-1; 7 bases agree with TRBD1. The germline V gene has CDR1 SGHRS and CDR2 YFSETQ. This CDR3 is built from 15 residues. The ends lost 0 bases at V and 4 bases at J; junction bases unmatched: 6. CDR3 in amino acids: CASSLEQGQGTEAFF. The CDR3, as DNA: TGCGCCAGCAGCTTGGAACAGGGGCAGGGCACTGAAGCTTTCTTT.

The CDR3 DNA reads TGTGCCAGCAGCTACCGCCTTGGACAGATGAATGAAAAACTGTTTTTT. This encodes CASSYRLGQMNEKLFF. The chain couples TRBV7-2 to TRBJ1-4; possibly TRBD1 for D (6 bases). V was pared by 4 bases and J by 5 bases, with 17 bases between. Germline V gene lookup returns CDR1 SGHTA and CDR2 FQGNSA. CDR3 length: 16 amino acids.

This clone showed up just once. The genes are TRBV5-4 and TRBJ1-2; 8 bases are a match to TRBD1. Germline-derived CDR1 and CDR2 are SGHNT and YYREEE (reference sequence). The V segment lost 4 bases and the J segment 4 bases; nucleotides outside the gene matches: 9. The CDR3 consists of 15 residues. Written as DNA, the CDR3 is TGTGCCAGCAGCCGGAGGGACAGGATGGTCTATGGCTACACCTTC. Its translation: CASSRRDRMVYGYTF.

The V gene is TRBV27, the J gene TRBJ2-1, with D maybe TRBD1 (8 bases). The CDR3 is made up of 18 amino acids. Germline CDR1 and CDR2: MNHEY and SMNVEV (reference sequence). Trimming pared 2 bases from V and 0 bases from J, leaving 17 bases between. CDR3 coding DNA: TGTGCCAGCAGTTTACAGGGGGCGGGGGTCGGCTCCTACAATGAGCAGTTCTTC. This sequence encodes CASSLQGAGVGSYNEQFF.

This chain links TRBV11-2 with TRBJ2-5, with 9 nucleotides matching TRBD2. Trimming took 10 bases from V and 4 from J; bases not matched to a gene: 16. This CDR3 has 16 residues. Germline V lookup: CDR1 SGHAT, CDR2 FQNNGV. In DNA, the CDR3 is TGTGCCAACTCCCAAGGGGCGGGGGGGCTGGGAGAGACCCAGTACTTC. It codes for CANSQGAGGLGETQYF. Together with reference TRBV11-2 and TRBJ2-5, the CDR3 gives the full variable domain: EAGVAQSPRYKIIEKRQSVAFWCNPISGHATLYWYQQILGQGPKLLIQFQNNGVVDDSQLPKDRFSAERLKGVDSTLKIQPAKLEDSAVYLCANSQGAGGLGETQYFGPGTRLLVL.

The rearrangement uses TRBV28 and TRBJ2-3; D remains unclear. V lost 4 bases to trimming and J lost 2 bases, with 4 bases between them. The germline V gene encodes CDR1 MDHEN and CDR2 SYDVKM. The CDR3 sequence is 12 residues long. CDR3 loop: CASSSDTDTQYF. Here the CDR3 DNA reads TGTGCCAGCAGTTCAGACACAGATACGCAGTATTTT.

V usage is TRBV10-1 and J usage is TRBJ2-1, with 8 bases fitting TRBD2. Germline V lookup: CDR1 WNHNN, CDR2 SYGVQD (reference sequence). The CDR3 contains 14 residues. Germline trimming cut 6 bases from V and 6 bases from J; bases unmatched to any gene: 7. The CDR3 loop reads CASSPGLAGNEQFF. DNA of the CDR3: TGCGCCAGCAGCCCCGGACTAGCCGGCAATGAGCAGTTCTTC.

The chain combines TRBV10-3 with TRBJ2-7; 9 bases map to TRBD1. The CDR3 spans 14 residues. From germline, CDR1 is ENHRY and CDR2 SYGVKD. J gave up 5 bases and V 6 bases, and 8 bases lay outside the gene matches. CDR3 in amino acids: CAIRTGTGSNEQYF. The CDR3 DNA sequence: TGTGCCATCAGAACCGGGACAGGGTCAAACGAGCAGTACTTC.

CDR3 protein: CASSQGTFMNTEAFF. CDR3 DNA sequence: TGTGCCAGCTCACAGGGGACGTTCATGAACACTGAAGCTTTCTTT. The rearrangement joins TRBV2 to TRBJ1-1; 7 bases are a match to TRBD1. Germline V gene sequence: CDR1 SNHLY, CDR2 FYNNEI. V lost 8 bases to trimming and J lost 0 bases; unmatched junction nucleotides: 9. The CDR3 covers 15 residues.